The 30 T cell receptor beta chains given below trace back to one sample, sequenced in a study of cytomegalovirus exposure and HLA in healthy donors. The PCR was carried out with 60 Vbeta primers and 13 Jbeta primers. Using immunoSEQ multiplex PCR, the repertoire was profiled, and TCRdb retains in-frame clones only, with some absent. The sample lists about 120,000 clones; about 10% were seen once. The sample taken for sequencing was PBMCs. The receptors derive from a woman aged 18-29 years in good health and CMV-seropositive.

V is TRBV4-1 and J is TRBJ1-2; tentatively, D is TRBD1 (5 bases). V gave up 4 bases and J gave up 4 bases, with 10 bases separating them. The CDR3 covers 13 residues. The germline gives CDR1 MGHRA, CDR2 YSYEKL. The CDR3 region is CASSPATGYGYTF. The CDR3 DNA follows: TGCGCCAGCAGCCCAGCTACAGGCTATGGCTACACCTTC.

This clone was counted between two and nine times. The J gene is TRBJ1-1, the V gene TRBV9; TRBD1 matches at 7 bases. Germline V gene lookup returns CDR1 SGDLS and CDR2 YYNGEE. The V and J ends lost 4 bases and 11 bases, in that order; junction bases with no gene match: 20. This CDR3 is 16 amino acids long. The CDR3 nucleotides read TGTGCCAGCAGCACCATATCGAAAGGGGGCCCAGAGGAGGCTTTCTTT. Protein sequence: CASSTISKGGPEEAFF.

V and J are TRBV5-1 and TRBJ2-7; D possibly corresponds to TRBD1 (5 bases). From germline, CDR1 is SGHRS and CDR2 YFSETQ. CDR3 size: 13 residues. Trimming took off 2 bases at V and 5 bases at J, with 11 bases between the two ends. The CDR3 bases are TGCGCCAGCAGCTTCGCGGACATCGACGAGCAGTACTTC. Protein: CASSFADIDEQYF. Full variable domain (missing parts from reference TRBV5-1 and TRBJ2-7): KAGVTQTPRYLIKTRGQQVTLSCSPISGHRSVSWYQQTPGQGLQFLFEYFSETQRNKGNFPGRFSGRQFSNSRSEMNVSTLELGDSALYLCASSFADIDEQYFGPGTRLTVT.

The rearrangement links TRBV27 to TRBJ1-2; tentative D call: TRBD1 (5 bases). V lost 2 bases, J lost 4 bases, and 14 bases lay in between. This CDR3 comprises 15 residues. Germline lookup yields CDR1 MNHEY and CDR2 SMNVEV (reference sequence). DNA of the CDR3: TGTGCCAGCAGTTTAGTAGGGCCCGGGGGCTATGGCTACACCTTC. The encoded protein is CASSLVGPGGYGYTF.

The chain joins TRBV5-1 to TRBJ1-4; TRBD1 might be the D (6 bases). The length of the CDR3 is 14 residues. Germline lookup yields CDR1 SGHRS and CDR2 YFSETQ. V lost 6 bases and J lost 12, with 21 bases in between. The CDR3 loop reads CASMAGVISSELFF. The CDR3 coding sequence is TGCGCCAGCATGGCAGGGGTCATCTCGTCGGAACTGTTTTTT.

The table lists this clone with a few counts. V gene TRBV6-5 combines with J gene TRBJ1-3; TRBD1 might be the D (5 bases). Germline lookup yields CDR1 MNHEY and CDR2 SVGAGI. V lost 11 bases and J lost 3, with 17 bases in between. The CDR3 runs 14 residues. The CDR3 protein is CAAAGGGNGNTIYF. The CDR3 coding sequence is TGTGCCGCGGCGGGGGGAGGTAATGGAAACACCATATATTTT.

This clone occurred a few times. The chain recombines TRBV11-3 with TRBJ2-5; 9 bases match TRBD2. Unmatched junction bases numbered 7, after V lost 5 bases and J lost 3 bases. Germline V lookup: CDR1 SGHNT, CDR2 YENEEA. The CDR3 runs 15 residues. CDR3 region: CASSLSGSPKETQYF. The CDR3 DNA reads as TGTGCCAGCAGCCTTAGCGGGAGCCCCAAAGAGACCCAGTACTTC.

The gene calls are TRBV29-1 and TRBJ2-1; 8 bases agree with TRBD2. V was clipped by 3 bases and J by 6 bases; unmatched bases: 1. The CDR3 covers 12 residues. Germline V gene sequence: CDR1 SQVTM, CDR2 ANQGSEA. The CDR3 reads CSVDLAGNEQFF. CDR3 DNA: TGCAGCGTTGACCTAGCGGGCAATGAGCAGTTCTTC.

V gene TRBV7-5 combines with J gene TRBJ2-7; the DNA was not used to check the table's D call, TRBD1. TRBV7-5 counts as a pseudogene. The CDR3 loop spans 14 amino acids. DNA for the CDR3: TGTGTCAGAAGCCCCGGGACAGGGACCTACGAGCAGTACTTC. It is translated as CVRSPGTGTYEQYF.

The V call is TRBV7-3, the J call TRBJ2-1; weak D call: TRBD2 (6 bases). Germline CDR1 SGHTA, CDR2 FQGTGA. The CDR3 is 17 residues long. V lost 6 bases and J 2 bases, leaving 20 bases between the germline ends. CDR3 amino acids: CASRSESGAGPYNEQFF. As DNA, the CDR3 is TGTGCCAGCAGGTCGGAAAGCGGAGCGGGCCCCTACAATGAGCAGTTCTTC.

This clone was seen only a few times. The chain recombines TRBV7-3 with TRBJ2-1; 7 bases fit TRBD1. Germline V gives CDR1 SGHTA, CDR2 FQGTGA. CDR3 length: 14 residues. V shed 5 bases, J shed 6 bases, and the junction held 7 bases outside the gene matches. CDR3 sequence: CASSPTDRPNEQFF. CDR3 coding DNA: TGTGCCAGCAGCCCCACGGACAGGCCCAATGAGCAGTTCTTC.

This clone was recorded a few times. The chain couples TRBV2 to TRBJ1-2, with D possibly being TRBD1 (5 bases). V was clipped by 1 base and J by 0 bases, with 9 bases between them. Germline V gene sequence: CDR1 SNHLY, CDR2 FYNNEI. CDR3 length: 15 amino acids. The CDR3: CASSEETATNYGYTF. Written as DNA, the CDR3 is TGTGCCAGCAGTGAAGAGACAGCCACTAACTATGGCTACACCTTC.

Only a few counts were recorded for this clone. This rearrangement joins TRBV4-2 to TRBJ2-1, with TRBD2 identical over 7 bases. The CDR3 consists of 15 residues. Trimming cost V 4 bases and J 0 bases; bases outside gene matches: 3. CDR1 is LGHNA, CDR2 YNFKEQ, per germline. CDR3 protein: CASSRGTTSYNEQFF. The CDR3 coding sequence is TGTGCCAGCAGCCGCGGGACTACCTCCTACAATGAGCAGTTCTTC.

This clone appeared a few times. The rearrangement joins TRBV25-1 to TRBJ2-1; D not resolved. Trimming took off 2 bases at V and 2 bases at J, with 7 bases between the two ends. The CDR3 spans 14 residues. Germline CDR1 MGHDK, CDR2 SYGVNS. This CDR3 is CASSEALAYNEQFF. The CDR3 nucleotides are TGTGCCAGCAGTGAAGCACTGGCCTACAATGAGCAGTTCTTC. The full variable domain, rest sourced from reference TRBV25-1 and TRBJ2-1, is EADIYQTPRYLVIGTGKKITLECSQTMGHDKMYWYQQDPGMELHLIHYSYGVNSTEKGDLSSESTVSRIRTEHFPLTLESARPSHTSQYLCASSEALAYNEQFFGPGTRLTVL.

Of note for this clone: In the same sample, other DNA sequences code for this CDR3. The chain joins TRBV25-1 to TRBJ1-5; tentatively, D is TRBD1 (6 bases). V was cut by 6 bases and J by 4 bases, with 13 bases left in between. Germline values: CDR1 MGHDK, CDR2 SYGVNS. The CDR3 totals 14 residues. The CDR3 nucleotides are TGTGCCAGCAGCCAGACAGGAGCGAATCAGCCCCAGCATTTT. Residues: CASSQTGANQPQHF.

In this sample, this clone turned up a few times. V gene TRBV2 combines with J gene TRBJ2-1; TRBD2 matches at 8 bases. The CDR3 is 13 residues long. CDR1 and CDR2 (germline): SNHLY, FYNNEI. V was clipped by 8 bases and J by 8 bases; unmatched bases: 8. The chain's CDR3 is CASYQREYYEQFF. In DNA, the CDR3 is TGTGCCAGCTACCAGCGGGAGTACTATGAGCAGTTCTTC.

This clone was observed a handful of times. J is TRBJ2-7 and V is TRBV27, with TRBD2 as a possible D gene (6 bases). The length of the CDR3 is 16 residues. CDR1 and CDR2 from the germline V gene are MNHEY and SMNVEV (reference sequence). Trimming cost V 4 bases and J 0 bases, with 16 bases left between them. CDR3 sequence: CASSSLLAQSSYEQYF. CDR3 nucleotides: TGTGCCAGCAGTTCCTTGCTAGCGCAGAGCTCCTACGAGCAGTACTTC.

The CDR3 sequence is CAISDLDTQYF. The CDR3, as DNA: TGTGCCATCAGTGATCTCGATACGCAGTATTTT. J is TRBJ2-3 and V is TRBV10-3, with D hard to call. CDR1 and CDR2 from the germline V gene are ENHRY and SYGVKD. This CDR3 contains 11 residues. Trimming stripped 3 bases from V and 6 bases from J, with 4 bases between.

CDR3 amino acids: CASRTSGNYEQYF. The CDR3 bases are TGTGCCAGCAGAACTAGCGGAAACTACGAGCAGTACTTC. The V and J genes are TRBV11-2 and TRBJ2-7; 8 nucleotides agree with TRBD2. Per germline, CDR1 SGHAT and CDR2 FQNNGV. The CDR3 is 13 amino acids. Trimming removed 6 bases from V and 3 bases from J; junction bases left unmatched: 4.

The gene calls are TRBV7-9 and TRBJ1-2; D remains ambiguous. The CDR3 length is 16 residues. CDR1 is SEHNR and CDR2 is FQNEAQ in the germline V gene (reference sequence). The germline V and J ends were trimmed by 3 bases and 2 bases, with 16 bases remaining between them. As DNA, the CDR3 is TGTGCCAGCAGCTTCCCGGACGGACTTCCGAACTATGGCTACACCTTC. It is translated as CASSFPDGLPNYGYTF.

V is TRBV7-9 and J is TRBJ1-3; no reliable D call. The CDR3 extends over 15 amino acids. Looked up from germline, CDR1 is SEHNR and CDR2 is FQNEAQ (reference sequence). Trimming stripped 5 bases from V and 4 bases from J, with 15 bases between. The CDR3 loop reads CASSQPEAPGNTIYF. CDR3 coding DNA: TGTGCCAGCAGCCAACCAGAGGCCCCAGGAAACACCATATATTTT.

The rearrangement joins TRBV4-1 to TRBJ2-5; 7 bases are shared with TRBD2. Looked up from germline, CDR1 is MGHRA and CDR2 is YSYEKL. The CDR3 runs 15 residues. The junction had 7 bases not matched to a gene; V was cut back by 3 bases and J by 3 bases. CDR3 nucleotide sequence: TGCGCCAGCAGCCAGGTTAGCGGGTGGGAAGAGACCCAGTACTTC. Protein: CASSQVSGWEETQYF.

This chain links TRBV12-2 with TRBJ1-4; the listed D gene, TRBD1, was not tested against the DNA. TRBV12-2 is recorded as a pseudogene. CDR3 length equals 19 residues. In DNA form, the CDR3 reads TGTGCAAGTCGCCCCCAGACAGGCGTTTGTTTGAGGGCTAATGAAAAACTGTTTTTT. Residues: CASRPQTGVCLRANEKLFF.

The rearrangement joins TRBV4-1 to TRBJ2-5; TRBD1 aligns across 7 bases. Germline V CDR1 and CDR2: MGHRA, YSYEKL. V lost 6 bases to trimming and J lost 5 bases; unmatched junction nucleotides: 6. CDR3 length: 13 amino acids. DNA of the CDR3: TGCGCCAGCAGAGACAGGGATTGGGAGACCCAGTACTTC. Encoded protein: CASRDRDWETQYF.

The V call is TRBV29-1, the J call TRBJ2-2; no reliable D call. CDR3 length: 12 amino acids. The V end lost 7 bases, the J end lost 1 base, and 7 bases lay between the germline ends. Per germline, CDR1 SQVTM and CDR2 ANQGSEA. The CDR3 DNA is TGCAGCGCCCAGGAGAACACCGGGGAGCTGTTTTTT. Translating it yields CSAQENTGELFF.

This clone was detected a few times. The V gene is TRBV9, the J gene TRBJ2-1; TRBD2 matches at 10 bases. The CDR3 spans 15 residues. V shed 4 bases and J 3 bases; nucleotides not matched to a gene: 4. In germline, CDR1 is SGDLS, CDR2 YYNGEE. CDR3 nucleotides: TGTGCCAGCAGCCCAACTAGCGGGGTCTACAATGAGCAGTTCTTC. Protein sequence: CASSPTSGVYNEQFF. Full variable domain (remainder filled in from reference TRBV9 and TRBJ2-1): DSGVTQTPKHLITATGQRVTLRCSPRSGDLSVYWYQQSLDQGLQFLIQYYNGEERAKGNILERFSAQQFPDLHSELNLSSLELGDSALYFCASSPTSGVYNEQFFGPGTRLTVL.

The chain recombines TRBV6-1 with TRBJ2-7; 8 nucleotides align to TRBD1. V lost 2 bases to trimming and J lost 7 bases; unmatched junction nucleotides: 10. Germline V gene sequence: CDR1 MNHNS, CDR2 SASEGT. This CDR3 has 15 amino acids. The CDR3, as DNA: TGTGCCAGCAGTGAATTGGCAGGGGGCAGGCAGGAGCAGTACTTC. As protein: CASSELAGGRQEQYF.

This clone has more than one count but fewer than ten. The chain employs TRBV2 and TRBJ2-1, with 7 positions matching TRBD2. The CDR3 runs 15 residues. CDR1 is SNHLY and CDR2 is FYNNEI in the germline V gene. With V trimmed by 4 bases and J by 5 bases, 8 bases remained unmatched. CDR3: CASSGMGGRHNEQFF. The CDR3 region has the DNA TGTGCCAGCAGTGGGATGGGAGGGAGGCACAATGAGCAGTTCTTC. The whole variable domain, filled in from reference TRBV2 and TRBJ2-1, reads EPEVTQTPSHQVTQMGQEVILRCVPISNHLYFYWYRQILGQKVEFLVSFYNNEISEKSEIFDDQFSVERPDGSNFTLKIRSTKLEDSAMYFCASSGMGGRHNEQFFGPGTRLTVL.

CDR3 region: CASSFVTSNYGYTF. In nucleotides, the CDR3 is TGTGCCAGCAGCTTCGTAACCAGTAACTATGGCTACACCTTC. This chain connects TRBV7-9 to TRBJ1-2; D remains unclear. The CDR3 has 14 residues. Trimming removed 3 bases from V and 1 base from J, with 9 bases in between. CDR1 and CDR2 from the germline V gene are SEHNR and FQNEAQ (reference sequence).

This chain connects TRBV9 to TRBJ2-1; 9 bases are a match to TRBD2. The junction had 6 bases not matched to a gene; V was cut back by 2 bases and J by 9 bases. The CDR3 has 14 residues. Germline V gene data show CDR1 as SGDLS and CDR2 as YYNGEE. The CDR3 nucleotides read TGTGCCAGCAGCGTTAGCGGGAGCCAGGGTGAGCAGTTCTTC. Its protein product is CASSVSGSQGEQFF.